The 6 T cell receptor beta chains given below trace back to one sample, sequenced in a study of Graves' ophthalmopathy and Graves' hyperthyroidism. TCR beta CDR3 amplification used RNA transcripts. A first-round RT-PCR used HTBI primers, followed by a second-round multiplex PCR. TCRdb independently ran MiXCR on the multiplex PCR reads; one entry per CDR3 protein. Of roughly 420,000 distinct CDR3 sequences listed, 20% to 25% are singletons. The sample consisted of peripheral blood. All receptors come from a woman aged 18-29 years with stable Graves' hyperthyroidism.

The CDR3 protein is CASSLRDRGQQPQHF. The DNA of the CDR3 is TGTGCCAGCAGTTTACGGGACAGGGGGCAACAGCCCCAGCATTTT. The chain combines TRBV12-3 or TRBV12-4 with TRBJ1-5; 12 bases match TRBD1. The CDR3 has 15 residues. The ends lost 2 bases at V and 7 bases at J; junction bases unmatched: 3.

There are many counts of this clonotype. The CDR3 sequence: CASSGRLAGGGGTQYF. CDR3 in DNA: TGTGCCAGTAGTGGTCGGCTAGCGGGAGGAGGTGGGACCCAGTACTTC. V gene TRBV19 combines with J gene TRBJ2-5; 11 bases agree with TRBD2. Trimming at V came to 5 bases and at J to 7 bases, leaving 12 bases not matched to a gene. The CDR3 runs 16 residues. The germline V gene encodes CDR1 LNHDA and CDR2 SQIVND (reference sequence).

This clonotype was observed at least ten times. This chain links TRBV20-1 with TRBJ1-1, with D maybe TRBD1 (5 bases). This CDR3 has 13 residues. Germline V gene sequence: CDR1 DFQATT, CDR2 SNEGSKA (reference sequence). The V gene lost 6 bases and the J gene lost 3 bases, with 14 bases spanning the gap. The CDR3 DNA reads as TGCAGTGCCCTCAGGGCTGTTTACACTGAAGCTTTCTTT. Translating it yields CSALRAVYTEAFF.

This clonotype was observed at least ten times. This rearrangement joins TRBV28 to TRBJ1-2, with D maybe TRBD1 (5 bases). The germline V gene has CDR1 MDHEN and CDR2 SYDVKM. This CDR3 has 14 amino acids. Trimming took 5 bases from V and 2 from J, leaving 12 bases between them. The CDR3 region has the DNA TGTGCCAGCAGTACGGAGTGGGGGAACTATGGCTACACCTTC. The encoded protein is CASSTEWGNYGYTF.

This clonotype was counted a single time. The CDR3 DNA reads TGTGCCAGCAGTGATAGTTTCGCTGGCACTGAAGCTTTCTTT. It specifies CASSDSFAGTEAFF. The chain joins TRBV25-1 to TRBJ1-1; no reliable D call. Germline-derived CDR1 and CDR2 are MGHDK and SYGVNS. Trimming took off 3 bases at V and 4 bases at J, with 12 bases between the two ends. The CDR3 contains 14 residues.

This clonotype was seen at least ten times. This sequence joins TRBV28 and TRBJ2-7; TRBD2 is a possible D gene (6 bases). Germline V gene data show CDR1 as MDHEN and CDR2 as SYDVKM. This CDR3 is 14 amino acids long. The V end was cut by 6 bases, the J end by 4 bases, with 16 bases between. The CDR3: CASRVQRVIYEQYF. CDR3 coding DNA: TGTGCCAGCAGGGTCCAGCGGGTCATTTACGAGCAGTACTTC.